This T cell receptor (beta chain) was captured by sequencing in a study of T cell responses to AZD1222 COVID-19 vaccine. Across the study: Recipients boosted at about 4 weeks or about 12 weeks are pooled. Study-wide points: Unmutated regions of variants are reportedly targeted by nearly half of spike-specific TCRs. Donors in the cohort were predominantly white British and more often female, and clonal diversity was possibly underestimated.

To note about this clone: As yet, its antigen is unknown. An end of the junction differs from the germline gene, which may be a read error.

TCRdb's copy holds only in-frame clones and misses some; the assay was immunoSEQ multiplex PCR. The sample comprises over 80,000 clones, 85% to 90% of which are singletons, and 30% to 35% rests with the top ten. From germline, CDR1 is MDHEN and CDR2 SYDVKM. This CDR3 comprises 12 residues. J is TRBJ2-1 and V is TRBV28, with 12 bases identical to TRBD2. This TCR was sampled from an adult in good health. The material sequenced was peripheral blood, taken on day 0 of AZD1222 vaccination. Here the CDR3 DNA reads TGCTCTAGCGGGAGGGCCGTCGATGAGCAGTTCTTC. Translating gives CSSGRAVDEQFF.